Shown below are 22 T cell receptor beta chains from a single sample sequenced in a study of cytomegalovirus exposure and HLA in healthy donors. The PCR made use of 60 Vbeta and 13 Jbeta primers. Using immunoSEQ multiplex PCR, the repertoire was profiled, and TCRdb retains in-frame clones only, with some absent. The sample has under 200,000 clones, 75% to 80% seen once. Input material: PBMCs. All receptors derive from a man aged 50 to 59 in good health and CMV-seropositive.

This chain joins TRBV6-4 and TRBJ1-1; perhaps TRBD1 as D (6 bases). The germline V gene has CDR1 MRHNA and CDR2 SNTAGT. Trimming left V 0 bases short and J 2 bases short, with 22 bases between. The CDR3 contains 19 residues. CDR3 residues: CASSDSEQGSVGVNTEAFF. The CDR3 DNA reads TGTGCCAGCAGTGACTCGGAACAGGGATCAGTCGGGGTTAACACTGAAGCTTTCTTT.

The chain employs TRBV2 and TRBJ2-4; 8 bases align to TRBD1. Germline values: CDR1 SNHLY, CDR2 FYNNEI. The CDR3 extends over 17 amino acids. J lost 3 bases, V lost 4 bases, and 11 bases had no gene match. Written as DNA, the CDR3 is TGTGCCAGCAGTGGAGGGAGGCAGGGGGCGGGCAAAAACATTCAGTACTTC. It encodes CASSGGRQGAGKNIQYF.

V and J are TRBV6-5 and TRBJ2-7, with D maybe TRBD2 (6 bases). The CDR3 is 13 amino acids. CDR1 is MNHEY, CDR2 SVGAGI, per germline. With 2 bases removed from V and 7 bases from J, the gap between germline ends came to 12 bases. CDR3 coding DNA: TGTGCCAGCAGTTACACGGGAGTAGGGGAGCAGTACTTC. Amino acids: CASSYTGVGEQYF.

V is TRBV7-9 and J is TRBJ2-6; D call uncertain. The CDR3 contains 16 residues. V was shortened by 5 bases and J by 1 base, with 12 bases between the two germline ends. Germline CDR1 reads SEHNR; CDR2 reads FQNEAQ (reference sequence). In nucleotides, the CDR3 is TGTGCCAGCAGCCAAGGATCAGGTTCTGGGGCCAACGTCCTGACTTTC. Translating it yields CASSQGSGSGANVLTF.

In DNA form, the CDR3 reads TGTGCCACCAGCAGAGGGCCAGGCCTGAACACTGAAGCTTTCTTT. Translated, it gives CATSRGPGLNTEAFF. J is TRBJ1-1 and V is TRBV15; D is undetermined. The CDR3 is 15 residues long. Germline V gene data show CDR1 as LNHNV and CDR2 as YYDKDF (reference sequence). Trimming took 1 base from V and 0 from J, leaving 9 bases between them.

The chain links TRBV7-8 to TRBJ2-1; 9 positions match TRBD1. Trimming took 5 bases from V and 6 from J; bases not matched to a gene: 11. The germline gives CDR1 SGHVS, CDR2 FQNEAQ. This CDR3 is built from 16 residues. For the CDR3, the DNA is TGTGCCAGCAGCCTAAGCACAGGGACAGGGTTCAATGAGCAGTTCTTC. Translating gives CASSLSTGTGFNEQFF.

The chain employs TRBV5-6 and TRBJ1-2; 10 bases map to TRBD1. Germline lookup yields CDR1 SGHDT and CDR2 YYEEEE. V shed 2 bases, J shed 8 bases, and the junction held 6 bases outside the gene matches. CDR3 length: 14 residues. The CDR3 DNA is TGTGCCAGCAGCTTTAATGGACAGGGGGGCGGCTACACCTTC. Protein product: CASSFNGQGGGYTF.

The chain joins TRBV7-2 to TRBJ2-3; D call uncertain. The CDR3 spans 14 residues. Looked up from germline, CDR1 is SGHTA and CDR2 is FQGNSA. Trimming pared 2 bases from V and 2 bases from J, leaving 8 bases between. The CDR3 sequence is CASSLRFVTDTQYF. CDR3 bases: TGTGCCAGCAGCTTACGTTTCGTCACAGATACGCAGTATTTT.

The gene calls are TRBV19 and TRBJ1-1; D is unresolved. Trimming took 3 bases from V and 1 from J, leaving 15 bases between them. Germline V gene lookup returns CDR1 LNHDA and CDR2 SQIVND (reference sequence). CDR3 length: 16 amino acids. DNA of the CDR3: TGTGCCAGTAGTATCTACGGCCCACAGACGAACACTGAAGCTTTCTTT. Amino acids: CASSIYGPQTNTEAFF.

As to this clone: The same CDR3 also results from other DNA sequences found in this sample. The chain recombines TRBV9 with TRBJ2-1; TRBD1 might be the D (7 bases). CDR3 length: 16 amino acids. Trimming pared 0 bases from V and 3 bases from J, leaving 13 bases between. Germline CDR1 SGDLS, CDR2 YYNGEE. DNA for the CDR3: TGTGCCAGCAGCGTAGGAGGAGGGGGCGGCTACAATGAGCAGTTCTTC. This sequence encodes CASSVGGGGGYNEQFF.

CDR3 loop: CASSIGTGGGYTF. Written as DNA, the CDR3 is TGTGCCAGCAGTATTGGGACAGGCGGTGGCTACACCTTC. This chain uses TRBV6-5 with TRBJ1-2; 8 bases line up with TRBD1. After removal of 5 bases from V and 7 bases from J, the junction contained 6 bases not matched to a gene. The germline V gene encodes CDR1 MNHEY and CDR2 SVGAGI. The CDR3 consists of 13 residues.

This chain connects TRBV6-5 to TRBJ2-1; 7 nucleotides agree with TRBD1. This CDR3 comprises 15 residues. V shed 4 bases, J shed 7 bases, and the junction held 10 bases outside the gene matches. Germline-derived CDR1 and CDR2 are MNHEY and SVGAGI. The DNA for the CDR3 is TGTGCCAGCAGTTCACCGGGACAGCTAAAAAATGAGCAGTTCTTC. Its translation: CASSSPGQLKNEQFF.

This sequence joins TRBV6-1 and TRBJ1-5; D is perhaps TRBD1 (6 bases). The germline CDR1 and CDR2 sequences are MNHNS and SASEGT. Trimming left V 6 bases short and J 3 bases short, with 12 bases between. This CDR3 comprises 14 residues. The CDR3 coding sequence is TGTGCCAGCAGCCACGGACAGCCCAATCAGCCCCAGCATTTT. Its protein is CASSHGQPNQPQHF.

CDR3 in DNA: TGTGCCAGCAGGGGAGGCCCTGAAGCTTTCTTT. Encoded protein: CASRGGPEAFF. J is TRBJ1-1 and V is TRBV7-9; D remains unclear. Germline CDR1 is SEHNR and CDR2 is FQNEAQ (reference sequence). V lost 6 bases and J 6 bases, leaving 8 bases between the germline ends. This CDR3 has 11 residues.

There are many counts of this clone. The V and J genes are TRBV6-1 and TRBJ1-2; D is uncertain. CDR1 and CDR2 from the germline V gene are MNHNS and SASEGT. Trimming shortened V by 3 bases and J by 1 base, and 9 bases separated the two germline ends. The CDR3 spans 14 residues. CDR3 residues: CASSESLLNYGYTF. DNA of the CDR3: TGTGCCAGCAGTGAGTCACTTCTTAACTATGGCTACACCTTC.

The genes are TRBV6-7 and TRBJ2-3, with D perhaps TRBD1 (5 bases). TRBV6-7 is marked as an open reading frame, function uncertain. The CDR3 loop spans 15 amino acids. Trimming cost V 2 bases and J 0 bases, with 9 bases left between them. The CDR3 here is CASSYMAGSTDTQYF. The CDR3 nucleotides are TGTGCCAGCAGTTACATGGCAGGGAGCACAGATACGCAGTATTTT.

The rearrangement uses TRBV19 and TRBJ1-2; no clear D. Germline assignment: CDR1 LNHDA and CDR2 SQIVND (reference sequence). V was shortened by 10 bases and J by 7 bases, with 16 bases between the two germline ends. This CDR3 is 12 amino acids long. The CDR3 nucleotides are TGTGCCACCCTCCGGGAGGGATTTGGCTACACCTTC. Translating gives CATLREGFGYTF. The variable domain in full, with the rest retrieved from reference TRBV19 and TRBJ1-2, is DGGITQSPKYLFRKEGQNVTLSCEQNLNHDAMYWYRQDPGQGLRLIYYSQIVNDFQKGDIAEGYSVSREKKESFPLTVTSAQKNPTAFYLCATLREGFGYTFGSGTRLTVV.

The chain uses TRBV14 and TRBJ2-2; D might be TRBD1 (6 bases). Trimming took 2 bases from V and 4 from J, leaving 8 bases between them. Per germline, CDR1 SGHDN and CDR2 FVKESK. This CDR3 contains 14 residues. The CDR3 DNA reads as TGTGCCAGCAGCCAATTAGGGGGCACCGGGGAGCTGTTTTTT. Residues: CASSQLGGTGELFF.

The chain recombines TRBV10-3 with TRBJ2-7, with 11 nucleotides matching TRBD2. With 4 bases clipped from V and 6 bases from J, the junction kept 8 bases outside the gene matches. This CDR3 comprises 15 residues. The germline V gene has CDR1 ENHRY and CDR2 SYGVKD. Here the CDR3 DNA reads TGTGCCATCAGTGGGCTAGCGGGGGGTTTTTCCGAGCAGTACGTC. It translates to CAISGLAGGFSEQYV.

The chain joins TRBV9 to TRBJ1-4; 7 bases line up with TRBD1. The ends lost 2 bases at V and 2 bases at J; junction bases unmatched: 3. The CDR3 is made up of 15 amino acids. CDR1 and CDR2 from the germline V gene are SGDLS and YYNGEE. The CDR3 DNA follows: TGTGCCAGCAGCGTGACGACAGGGACTAATGAAAAACTGTTTTTT. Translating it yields CASSVTTGTNEKLFF.

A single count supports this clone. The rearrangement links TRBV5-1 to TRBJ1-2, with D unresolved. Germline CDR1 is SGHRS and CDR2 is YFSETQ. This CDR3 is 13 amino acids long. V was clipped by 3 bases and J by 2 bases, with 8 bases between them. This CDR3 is CASSSQQNYGYTF. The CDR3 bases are TGCGCCAGCAGCTCGCAACAAAACTATGGCTACACCTTC.

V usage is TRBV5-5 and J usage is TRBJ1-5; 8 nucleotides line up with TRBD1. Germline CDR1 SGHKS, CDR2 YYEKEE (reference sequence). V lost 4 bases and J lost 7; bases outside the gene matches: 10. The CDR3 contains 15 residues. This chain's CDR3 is CASSLAGQGGQPQHF. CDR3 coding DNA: TGTGCCAGCAGCCTTGCCGGACAGGGCGGACAGCCCCAGCATTTT.